One sample yielded the 10 T cell receptor beta chains listed below, sequenced in a study of shared clonotypes between healthy human individuals (dated by TCRdb to 2019 to 2021). CD8 naive samples consisted of CD45RO-negative cells that were positively selected for CCR7, yielding a CD45RA+CCR7+ population without TemRA cells. Library creation used the immunoSEQ multiplex PCR assay. TCRdb took over this immuneACCESS table, retaining in-frame rearrangements with V and J assigned. Such tables are incomplete; in checked studies, under half of the missing clones stem from an unresolved V gene, and the remainder is unexplained. The table for this sample lists around 2,000,000 clones; just over 90% of them were counted only once. The ten top clones hold 1.5% to 2% of the sample. The specimen sequenced was naive CD8+ T cells from PBMCs. The sample's cell subset or site label is to be understood as: CD45RA+CCR7+. Receptor source: a man aged 18 to 30 in good health. Some clones in this sample may be carry-over from other donors' samples.

The CDR3 loop is CASSLAREDLFEQYF. In nucleotides, the CDR3 is TGCGCCAGCAGCTTGGCCCGCGAGGACCTCTTCGAGCAGTACTTC. The rearrangement uses TRBV5-1 and TRBJ2-7; D remains unclear. Germline loops: CDR1 SGHRS, CDR2 YFSETQ. Between the trimmed V and J ends, which lost 0 bases and 6 bases, there was a span of 16 bases. The CDR3 consists of 15 residues.

The V and J genes are TRBV30 and TRBJ2-1; D unclear. Germline V gene lookup returns CDR1 GTSNPN and CDR2 SVGIG (reference sequence). V was clipped by 5 bases and J by 0 bases, with 14 bases between them. This CDR3 is 15 amino acids long. The CDR3 here is CAWLAEPSSYNEQFF. The CDR3 nucleotides are TGTGCCTGGTTGGCGGAGCCTAGCTCCTACAATGAGCAGTTCTTC.

This clone was seen a single time. J is TRBJ2-7 and V is TRBV29-1; D is ambiguous. Per germline, CDR1 SQVTM and CDR2 ANQGSEA. The CDR3 covers 12 residues. V was cut by 5 bases and J by 2 bases, with 10 bases left in between. The CDR3 DNA reads TGCAGCGTTTCTAACGAGGCCTACGAGCAGTACTTC. Residues: CSVSNEAYEQYF.

The chain uses TRBV11-2 and TRBJ2-7, with TRBD1 matching over 10 bases. The germline CDR1 and CDR2 sequences are SGHAT and FQNNGV. Trimming took 4 bases from V and 2 from J; bases not matched to a gene: 2. The CDR3 is made up of 14 amino acids. CDR3 nucleotide sequence: TGTGCCAGCAGCTGGGACAGGGGCCCCTACGAGCAGTACTTC. It yields the protein CASSWDRGPYEQYF.

This clone was observed once. The V call is TRBV27, the J call TRBJ1-2; a possible D gene is TRBD1 (6 bases). CDR1 is MNHEY and CDR2 is SMNVEV in the germline V gene (reference sequence). CDR3 length: 12 amino acids. V lost 5 bases and J lost 7, with 11 bases in between. CDR3 in amino acids: CASSDTGFGYTF. DNA of the CDR3: TGTGCCAGCAGTGACACAGGGTTTGGCTACACCTTC.

The V call is TRBV28, the J call TRBJ2-1; D possibly corresponds to TRBD2 (6 bases). From germline, CDR1 is MDHEN and CDR2 SYDVKM. The CDR3 runs to 12 residues. The V end was cut by 6 bases, the J end by 9 bases, with 12 bases between. CDR3 region: CASSPGGGEQFF. The CDR3 DNA is TGTGCCAGCAGCCCCGGGGGAGGTGAGCAGTTCTTC.

The chain recombines TRBV11-2 with TRBJ2-3; TRBD2 aligns across 12 bases. The trim removed 10 bases at V and 1 base at J, leaving 18 bases unmatched. The CDR3 extends over 19 amino acids. CDR1 and CDR2 from the germline V gene are SGHAT and FQNNGV. CDR3 residues: CATNRRETSGSSGTDTQYF. CDR3 nucleotides: TGTGCCACCAATAGGAGGGAGACTAGCGGGAGTAGCGGCACAGATACGCAGTATTTT. Variable domain in full (rest from reference TRBV11-2 and TRBJ2-3): EAGVAQSPRYKIIEKRQSVAFWCNPISGHATLYWYQQILGQGPKLLIQFQNNGVVDDSQLPKDRFSAERLKGVDSTLKIQPAKLEDSAVYLCATNRRETSGSSGTDTQYFGPGTRLTVL.

The chain couples TRBV27 to TRBJ2-7; D gene ambiguous. The V and J ends lost 5 bases and 6 bases respectively, with 17 bases between them. Germline V CDR1 and CDR2: MNHEY, SMNVEV (reference sequence). The CDR3 is 14 residues long. CDR3 amino acids: CASSPQPASSEQYF. As DNA, the CDR3 is TGTGCCAGCAGTCCCCAACCCGCTAGTTCCGAGCAGTACTTC.

The chain joins TRBV27 to TRBJ2-7, with D possibly matching TRBD2 (6 bases). Germline values: CDR1 MNHEY, CDR2 SMNVEV (reference sequence). V lost 0 bases and J 3 bases, leaving 12 bases between the germline ends. The CDR3 covers 15 residues. The CDR3 coding sequence is TGTGCCAGCAGTTTATCCGGGAGTTGGATCTACGAGCAGTACTTC. It is translated as CASSLSGSWIYEQYF.

The chain combines TRBV7-3 with TRBJ2-3; perhaps D is TRBD1 or TRBD2 (10 bases each). V gave up 1 base and J gave up 0 bases, with 32 bases separating them. The CDR3 is 23 residues long. CDR1 SGHTA and CDR2 FQGTGA come from the germline V gene. Here the CDR3 DNA reads TGTGCCAGCAGCTTAATCGGGACAGGGGCATGGGCTAGCGGGAGTGGGAGCACAGATACGCAGTATTTT. This gives the protein CASSLIGTGAWASGSGSTDTQYF.